The 6 T cell receptor beta chains below were found in one sample sequenced in a study of CXCR3-negative and CXCR3-positive naive CD8 T cells. General study findings and limits: Compared with CXCR3-negative naive cells, CXCR3-positive naive cells showed more hydrophobic TRB CDR3s.

These receptors lack a known antigen. Each TRB cDNA library was prepared by 5' RACE (with UMI labels). TCRdb reanalyzed the 5' RACE reads and collapses them to one entry per CDR3 protein, without DNA. Its table lists roughly 100,000 distinct CDR3 sequences. The sequencing input was naive CXCR3+ CD8+ T cells from blood. Subset denoted: CD45RO-CCR7+CD27+CD95- naive CD8+ T cells expressing CXCR3 (TNR3+). Receptors were obtained from a human donor in good health. Some clones in this sample may be carry-over from other donors' samples.

The chain joins TRBV20-1 to TRBJ1-4. Germline V gene lookup returns CDR1 DFQATT and CDR2 SNEGSKA (reference sequence). The CDR3 sequence is 16 residues long. CDR3 region: CSARDLAGGAGEKLFF.

The chain combines TRBV9 with TRBJ2-1; TCRdb designates TRBD2, a call that cannot be tested without DNA. The CDR3 totals 14 residues. The germline V gene encodes CDR1 SGDLS and CDR2 YYNGEE. This CDR3 is CASSVDGVRDEQFF. Full variable domain (remainder filled in from reference TRBV9 and TRBJ2-1): DSGVTQTPKHLITATGQRVTLRCSPRSGDLSVYWYQQSLDQGLQFLIQYYNGEERAKGNILERFSAQQFPDLHSELNLSSLELGDSALYFCASSVDGVRDEQFFGPGTRLTVL.

CDR3 residues: CSAKLADFYEQYF. The chain employs TRBV20-1 and TRBJ2-7; TCRdb designates TRBD2, a call that cannot be tested without DNA. The CDR3 is made up of 13 amino acids. Per the germline V gene, CDR1 is DFQATT and CDR2 is SNEGSKA (reference sequence).

Here the CDR3 reads CASSLGEGRDEQYF. The rearrangement links TRBV5-5 to TRBJ2-7; lacking DNA, the TRBD1 call made by TCRdb goes unchecked. This CDR3 spans 14 amino acids. Germline V gene lookup returns CDR1 SGHKS and CDR2 YYEKEE (reference sequence).

The chain is built from TRBV25-1 and TRBJ1-1. The CDR3 extends over 13 amino acids. CDR1 and CDR2 (germline): MGHDK, SYGVNS. CDR3 sequence reads: CASSEGMNTEAFF.

V and J are TRBV3-1 and TRBJ2-1; lacking DNA, the TRBD2 call made by TCRdb goes unchecked. This CDR3 comprises 13 residues. Germline V gene data show CDR1 as LGHDT and CDR2 as YNNKEL (reference sequence). The CDR3 loop is CASSQEARLEQFF.